The 8 T cell receptor beta chains listed next were all sequenced from one sample in a study of cytomegalovirus exposure and HLA in healthy donors. PCR used 60 Vbeta primers and 13 Jbeta primers. Using immunoSEQ multiplex PCR, the repertoire was profiled, and TCRdb retains in-frame clones only, with some absent. The table includes about 120,000 clones, over 65% detected once. Sample: PBMCs. Source of these receptors: a woman in her thirties in good health and CMV-seronegative.

The chain employs TRBV7-9 and TRBJ1-1; 12 positions agree with TRBD1. J gave up 4 bases and V 4 bases, and 7 bases lay outside the gene matches. CDR1 and CDR2 from the germline V gene are SEHNR and FQNEAQ (reference sequence). The CDR3 covers 16 residues. CDR3 coding DNA: TGTGCCAGCAGCTCGGGACAGGGGGCGGGGATCACTGAAGCTTTCTTT. Translated, it gives CASSSGQGAGITEAFF. The full variable domain, with the rest looked up from reference TRBV7-9 and TRBJ1-1, is DTGVSQNPRHKITKRGQNVTFRCDPISEHNRLYWYRQTLGQGPEFLTYFQNEAQLEKSRLLSDRFSAERPKGSFSTLEIQRTEQGDSAMYLCASSSGQGAGITEAFFGQGTRLTVV.

This chain connects TRBV7-6 to TRBJ2-7; the D is unclear. Per the germline V gene, CDR1 is SGHVS and CDR2 is FNYEAQ. CDR3 length: 14 residues. V dropped 4 bases and J dropped 2 bases, with 12 bases sitting between them. Here the CDR3 reads CASSSTLTAYEQYF. CDR3 DNA sequence: TGTGCCAGCAGCTCCACTCTGACTGCCTACGAGCAGTACTTC.

The chain has TRBV30 and TRBJ1-2, with D possibly TRBD1 on 5 matching bases. Trimming removed 4 bases at V and 4 bases at J, with 10 bases between. CDR1 is GTSNPN and CDR2 is SVGIG in the germline V gene (reference sequence). CDR3 length: 12 residues. The CDR3 region has the DNA TGTGCCTGGAACGGACACCTCTATGGCTACACCTTC. The encoded protein is CAWNGHLYGYTF. Looking up the rest from reference TRBV30 and TRBJ1-2 gives the full variable domain: SQTIHQWPATLVQPVGSPLSLECTVEGTSNPNLYWYRQAAGRGLQLLFYSVGIGQISSEVPQNLSASRPQDRQFILSSKKLLLSDSGFYLCAWNGHLYGYTFGSGTRLTVV.

The genes are TRBV30 and TRBJ2-7; possibly TRBD1 for D (5 bases). Between the trimmed V and J ends, which lost 4 bases and 2 bases, there was a span of 15 bases. This CDR3 contains 14 residues. Germline V gene data show CDR1 as GTSNPN and CDR2 as SVGIG (reference sequence). CDR3 sequence: CAWISTELPYEQYF. The CDR3 nucleotides are TGTGCCTGGATTTCGACAGAACTCCCCTACGAGCAGTACTTC.

This rearrangement joins TRBV5-8 to TRBJ2-1; no definite D call. The CDR3 runs 11 residues. Trimming pared 1 base from V and 14 bases from J, leaving 10 bases between. Per the germline V gene, CDR1 is SGHTS and CDR2 is YDEGEE. The CDR3, as DNA: TGTGCCAGCAGCTTGTTAAGCGTTGAGTTCTTC. It codes for CASSLLSVEFF.

This chain uses TRBV6-5 with TRBJ1-1; 7 bases align to TRBD1. The germline V gene has CDR1 MNHEY and CDR2 SVGAGI. V shed 0 bases, J shed 5 bases, and the junction held 9 bases outside the gene matches. This CDR3 has 16 residues. The chain's CDR3 is CASSYSQLRGFTEAFF. As DNA, the CDR3 is TGTGCCAGCAGTTACTCGCAGCTCAGGGGGTTTACTGAAGCTTTCTTT.

The chain couples TRBV6-6 to TRBJ1-2; no clear D gene. Trimming left V 4 bases short and J 3 bases short, with 6 bases between. Germline V gene sequence: CDR1 MNHNY, CDR2 SVGAGI (reference sequence). The CDR3 has 12 amino acids. The chain's CDR3 is CASSLADYGYTF. The CDR3 DNA reads as TGTGCCAGCAGTTTGGCTGACTATGGCTACACCTTC.

The V gene is TRBV7-9, the J gene TRBJ2-5; D unresolved. CDR1 SEHNR and CDR2 FQNEAQ come from the germline V gene (reference sequence). The CDR3 consists of 14 residues. The V and J ends lost 1 base and 5 bases respectively, with 11 bases between them. CDR3 coding DNA: TGTGCCAGCAGCTTAGTCTTCCCCGAGGAGACCCAGTACTTC. Its protein product is CASSLVFPEETQYF.